The next 21 T cell receptor beta chains were all read from a single sample in a study of blood T cell repertoires in COVID-19. TCRdb's table, derived via immunoSEQ multiplex PCR, lists solely in-frame clones and lacks some. The table includes 70,000 to 100,000 clones, approximately 88% detected once. The sample taken for sequencing was peripheral blood. The receptors stem from a human donor in a cohort sampled during active COVID-19.

This clone was counted a few times. This sequence joins TRBV28 and TRBJ2-3; D unclear. V was pared by 6 bases and J by 2 bases, with 12 bases between. The CDR3 contains 14 residues. Germline assignment: CDR1 MDHEN and CDR2 SYDVKM. CDR3 nucleotide sequence: TGTGCCAGCAGCTCCCGAGATCACACAGATACGCAGTATTTT. Amino acids: CASSSRDHTDTQYF.

The V gene is TRBV19, the J gene TRBJ1-1; 9 bases map to TRBD1. The CDR3 length is 16 residues. V was clipped by 5 bases and J by 6 bases; unmatched bases: 13. Per the germline V gene, CDR1 is LNHDA and CDR2 is SQIVND (reference sequence). This chain's CDR3 is CASSVHFGQGFAEAFF. As DNA, the CDR3 is TGTGCCAGTAGTGTTCACTTTGGACAGGGGTTCGCTGAAGCTTTCTTT.

This chain joins TRBV7-9 and TRBJ1-2; 7 bases fit TRBD1. The CDR3 is 16 residues long. V gave up 2 bases and J gave up 4 bases; unmatched junction bases: 10. Germline-derived CDR1 and CDR2 are SEHNR and FQNEAQ (reference sequence). The chain's CDR3 is CASSLTFRQGTYGYTF. The CDR3 DNA follows: TGTGCCAGCAGCTTAACGTTCCGACAGGGTACCTATGGCTACACCTTC.

V is TRBV7-9 and J is TRBJ1-2; D is uncertain. Germline V gives CDR1 SEHNR, CDR2 FQNEAQ (reference sequence). Trimming removed 5 bases at V and 5 bases at J, with 21 bases between. The CDR3 is made up of 16 amino acids. CDR3 DNA sequence: TGTGCCAGCAGCCCGGGGTCGGGCGGCGCCCCGTATGGCTACACCTTC. This translates into CASSPGSGGAPYGYTF.

The V call is TRBV6-2 or TRBV6-3, the J call TRBJ1-1, with D hard to call. The length of the CDR3 is 14 residues. V was trimmed by 6 bases and J by 4 bases, leaving 15 bases between them. CDR1 and CDR2 from the germline V gene are MNHEY and SVGEGT. CDR3 coding DNA: TGTGCCAGCAGCCCCCAGCGGGTGAGCACTGAAGCTTTCTTT. Protein: CASSPQRVSTEAFF.

The CDR3 nucleotides read TGTGCCAGCAGCTTACCAAATCCAGGACAGGGGAACACTGAAGCTTTCTTT. Its protein product is CASSLPNPGQGNTEAFF. The chain links TRBV5-4 to TRBJ1-1; 8 positions agree with TRBD1. CDR3 length: 17 amino acids. Germline-derived CDR1 and CDR2 are SGHNT and YYREEE (reference sequence). The trim removed 2 bases at V and 1 base at J, leaving 10 bases unmatched.

A single count supports this clone. V and J are TRBV6-2 or TRBV6-3 and TRBJ1-6; 8 nucleotides align to TRBD1. This CDR3 spans 15 amino acids. The germline V gene encodes CDR1 MNHEY and CDR2 SVGEGT. With 5 bases clipped from V and 8 bases from J, the junction kept 8 bases outside the gene matches. The CDR3 sequence: CASSAGQAADSPLHF. CDR3 nucleotide sequence: TGTGCCAGCAGTGCGGGACAGGCTGCTGATTCACCCCTCCACTTT.

The V and J genes are TRBV28 and TRBJ2-5; 9 positions match TRBD2. Germline V CDR1 and CDR2: MDHEN, SYDVKM. This CDR3 is built from 15 residues. The J segment lost 2 bases and the V segment lost 8 bases, leaving 9 bases of the junction unmatched. The CDR3 DNA is TGTGCCAGCCATTCCTCGGCGGGAGGGCAAGAGACCCAGTACTTC. This encodes CASHSSAGGQETQYF.

V gene TRBV5-1 combines with J gene TRBJ1-2; D not resolved. Germline CDR1 is SGHRS and CDR2 is YFSETQ. V was trimmed by 0 bases and J by 3 bases, leaving 6 bases between them. This CDR3 region has 13 residues. The CDR3 region is CASSLERDYGYTF. The CDR3 nucleotides read TGCGCCAGCAGCTTGGAACGGGACTATGGCTACACCTTC.

In DNA, the CDR3 is TGTGCCAGCAGCTTAACCCTACTAGCGGGGGGCTACGAGCAGTACTTC. Translating gives CASSLTLLAGGYEQYF. This chain links TRBV7-2 with TRBJ2-7; TRBD2 matches 12 bases. J lost 3 bases, V lost 2 bases, and 5 bases had no gene match. The CDR3 is made up of 16 amino acids. Germline CDR1 reads SGHTA; CDR2 reads FQGNSA.

J is TRBJ2-5 and V is TRBV2; D possibly corresponds to TRBD1 (5 bases). CDR3 size: 13 residues. Between the trimmed V and J ends, which lost 4 bases and 4 bases, there was a span of 10 bases. Germline lookup yields CDR1 SNHLY and CDR2 FYNNEI. In DNA form, the CDR3 reads TGTGCCAGCAGTGCAGGGTTTGCAGAGACCCAGTACTTC. This gives the protein CASSAGFAETQYF.

This clone was counted between two and nine times. The CDR3 DNA is TGTGCCAGCAGTAAAACAGAGAACACTGAAGCTTTCTTT. This sequence encodes CASSKTENTEAFF. This chain uses TRBV6-6 with TRBJ1-1; D is undetermined. Germline CDR1 reads MNHNY; CDR2 reads SVGAGI (reference sequence). V shed 5 bases and J shed 1 base, with 8 bases lying between them. The CDR3 length is 13 residues.

Only a few counts were recorded for this clone. The chain carries TRBV7-3 and TRBJ2-7, with D perhaps TRBD1 (6 bases). The CDR3 length is 16 residues. V was clipped by 0 bases and J by 7 bases, with 19 bases between them. From germline, CDR1 is SGHTA and CDR2 FQGTGA. CDR3 sequence reads: CASSLTLGRWGLEQYF. CDR3 sequence (DNA): TGTGCCAGCAGCTTAACGTTGGGCAGGTGGGGGCTGGAGCAGTACTTC.

The V gene is TRBV7-8, the J gene TRBJ1-5; D not resolved. The CDR3 covers 15 residues. In germline, CDR1 is SGHVS, CDR2 FQNEAQ. The ends were cut back, 1 base at V and 3 bases at J, with 10 bases in the middle. CDR3 in DNA: TGTGCCAGCAGCTTAGGGGCAGATCACAATCAGCCCCAGCATTTT. This codes for CASSLGADHNQPQHF.

This clone has just one count. The chain joins TRBV19 to TRBJ1-5, with 8 bases fitting TRBD1. CDR3 length equals 16 residues. The trim removed 5 bases at V and 4 bases at J, leaving 10 bases unmatched. Germline lookup yields CDR1 LNHDA and CDR2 SQIVND (reference sequence). In nucleotides, the CDR3 is TGTGCCAGTAGTCCCCAATACAGGGGGGGAAATCAGCCCCAGCATTTT. Its translation is CASSPQYRGGNQPQHF.

In this sample, this clone turned up once. The chain recombines TRBV7-9 with TRBJ2-2; 12 nucleotides agree with TRBD1. The V and J ends lost 5 bases and 6 bases, in that order; junction bases with no gene match: 7. Germline CDR1 is SEHNR and CDR2 is FQNEAQ (reference sequence). The CDR3 spans 16 residues. CDR3 sequence reads: CASSPWGQGAAGELFF. DNA for the CDR3: TGTGCCAGCAGCCCCTGGGGACAGGGGGCCGCCGGGGAGCTGTTTTTT.

V usage is TRBV25-1 and J usage is TRBJ2-1; 9 nucleotides line up with TRBD2. V shed 5 bases, J shed 2 bases, and the junction held 10 bases outside the gene matches. This CDR3 comprises 17 residues. Germline CDR1 reads MGHDK; CDR2 reads SYGVNS. The CDR3 sequence: CASSIRGRGSAYNEQFF. CDR3 DNA: TGTGCCAGCAGTATACGCGGGAGGGGATCGGCCTACAATGAGCAGTTCTTC.

The V call is TRBV5-6, the J call TRBJ2-7; D may be TRBD2 (5 bases). CDR3 length: 16 residues. The germline V gene has CDR1 SGHDT and CDR2 YYEEEE. The V and J ends lost 1 base and 1 base respectively, with 15 bases between them. The CDR3 is CASSLSSSLLSYEQYF. Written as DNA, the CDR3 is TGTGCCAGCAGCTTGTCTAGCTCCTTGCTTTCCTACGAGCAGTACTTC. Complete variable domain (other parts from reference TRBV5-6 and TRBJ2-7): DAGVTQSPTHLIKTRGQQVTLRCSPKSGHDTVSWYQQALGQGPQFIFQYYEEEERQRGNFPDRFSGHQFPNYSSELNVNALLLGDSALYLCASSLSSSLLSYEQYFGPGTRLTVT.

The V and J genes are TRBV2 and TRBJ2-5; 9 positions agree with TRBD2. V was clipped by 4 bases and J by 4 bases; unmatched bases: 16. Germline values: CDR1 SNHLY, CDR2 FYNNEI. The CDR3 loop spans 18 amino acids. The DNA of the CDR3 is TGTGCCAGCAGTGCAGGGGGGAGATCGCGGGAGGGTAGAGAGACCCAGTACTTC. Translated, it gives CASSAGGRSREGRETQYF.

This clone came up a few times. The V and J genes are TRBV14 and TRBJ1-1, with TRBD1 identical over 9 bases. There are 14 residues in the CDR3. After removal of 8 bases from V and 6 bases from J, the junction contained 10 bases not matched to a gene. Germline V CDR1 and CDR2: SGHDN, FVKESK. The CDR3 loop reads CASSHRGRVAEAFF. The CDR3, as DNA: TGTGCCAGCTCACACAGGGGGCGAGTCGCTGAAGCTTTCTTT.

The J gene is TRBJ1-1, the V gene TRBV9, with unresolved D. The CDR3 has 16 amino acids. CDR1 is SGDLS, CDR2 YYNGEE, per germline. V shed 0 bases and J shed 0 bases, with 12 bases lying between them. CDR3 DNA: TGTGCCAGCAGCGTAGTTAGGCGGCCGTTGAACACTGAAGCTTTCTTT. It encodes CASSVVRRPLNTEAFF.